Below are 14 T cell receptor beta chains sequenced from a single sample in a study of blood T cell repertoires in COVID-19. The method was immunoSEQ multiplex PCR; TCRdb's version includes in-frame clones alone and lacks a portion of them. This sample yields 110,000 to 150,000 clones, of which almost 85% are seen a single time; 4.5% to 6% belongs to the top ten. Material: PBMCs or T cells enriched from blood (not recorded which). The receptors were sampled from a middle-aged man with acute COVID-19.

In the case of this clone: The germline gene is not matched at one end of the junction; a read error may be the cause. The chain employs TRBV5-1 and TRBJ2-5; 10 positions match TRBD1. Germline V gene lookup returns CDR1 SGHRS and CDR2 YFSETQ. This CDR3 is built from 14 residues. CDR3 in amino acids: CASSLGTGEETQYF. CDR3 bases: TGTGCCAGCAGCCTCGGGACAGGGGAGGAGACCCAGTACTTC. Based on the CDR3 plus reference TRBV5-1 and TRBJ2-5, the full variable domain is KAGVTQTPRYLIKTRGQQVTLSCSPISGHRSVSWYQQTPGQGLQFLFEYFSETQRNKGNFPGRFSGRQFSNSRSEMNVSTLELGDSALYLCASSLGTGEETQYFGPGTRLLVL.

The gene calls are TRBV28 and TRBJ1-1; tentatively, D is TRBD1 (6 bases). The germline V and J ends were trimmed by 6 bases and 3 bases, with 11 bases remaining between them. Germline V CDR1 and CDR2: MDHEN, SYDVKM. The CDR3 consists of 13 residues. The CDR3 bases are TGTGCCAGCAGACAGGGACCTGACACTGAAGCTTTCTTT. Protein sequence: CASRQGPDTEAFF. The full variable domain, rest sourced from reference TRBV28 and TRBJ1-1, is DVKVTQSSRYLVKRTGEKVFLECVQDMDHENMFWYRQDPGLGLRLIYFSYDVKMKEKGDIPEGYSVSREKKERFSLILESASTNQTSMYLCASRQGPDTEAFFGQGTRLTVV.

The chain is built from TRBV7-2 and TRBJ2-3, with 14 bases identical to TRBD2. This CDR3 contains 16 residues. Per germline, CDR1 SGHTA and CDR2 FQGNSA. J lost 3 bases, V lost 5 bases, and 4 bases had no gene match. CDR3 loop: CASSKGTSGRTDTQYF. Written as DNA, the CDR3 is TGTGCCAGCAGCAAGGGGACTAGCGGGAGAACAGATACGCAGTATTTT. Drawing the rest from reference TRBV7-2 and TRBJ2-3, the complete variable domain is GAGVSQSPSNKVTEKGKDVELRCDPISGHTALYWYRQSLGQGLEFLIYFQGNSAPDKSGLPSDRFSAERTGGSVSTLTIQRTQQEDSAVYLCASSKGTSGRTDTQYFGPGTRLTVL.

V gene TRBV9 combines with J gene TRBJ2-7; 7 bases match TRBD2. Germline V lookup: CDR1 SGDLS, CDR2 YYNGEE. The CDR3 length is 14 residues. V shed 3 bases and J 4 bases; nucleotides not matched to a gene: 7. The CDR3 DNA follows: TGTGCCAGCAGCGAGGGCTTTAGCGGGTACGAGCAGTACTTC. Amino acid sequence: CASSEGFSGYEQYF.

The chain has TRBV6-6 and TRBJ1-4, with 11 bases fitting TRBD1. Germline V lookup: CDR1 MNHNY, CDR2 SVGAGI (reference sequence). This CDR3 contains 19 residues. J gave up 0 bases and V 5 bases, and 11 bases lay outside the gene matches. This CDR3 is CASSHRDRGDPATNEKLFF. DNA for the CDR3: TGTGCCAGCAGTCACCGGGACAGGGGGGACCCTGCAACTAATGAAAAACTGTTTTTT.

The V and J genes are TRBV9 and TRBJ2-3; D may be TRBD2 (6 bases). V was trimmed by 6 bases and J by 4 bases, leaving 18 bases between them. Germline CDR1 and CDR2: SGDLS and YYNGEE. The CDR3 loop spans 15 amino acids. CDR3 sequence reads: CASNLDGGTADTQYF. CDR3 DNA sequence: TGTGCCAGCAACCTAGACGGCGGGACGGCAGATACGCAGTATTTT. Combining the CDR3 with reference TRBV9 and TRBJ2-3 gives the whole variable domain DSGVTQTPKHLITATGQRVTLRCSPRSGDLSVYWYQQSLDQGLQFLIQYYNGEERAKGNILERFSAQQFPDLHSELNLSSLELGDSALYFCASNLDGGTADTQYFGPGTRLTVL.

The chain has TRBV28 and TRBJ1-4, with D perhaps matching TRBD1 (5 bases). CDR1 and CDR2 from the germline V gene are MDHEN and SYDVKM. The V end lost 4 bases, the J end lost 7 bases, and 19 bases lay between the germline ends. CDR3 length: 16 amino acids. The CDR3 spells CASSYGEGRAGEKLFF. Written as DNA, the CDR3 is TGTGCCAGCAGTTATGGGGAGGGCAGGGCTGGTGAAAAACTGTTTTTT.

CDR3 nucleotides: TGTGCCAGCAGCCAAAAAGGCAGGGGAACCGGTTCACCCCTCCACTTT. Its translation is CASSQKGRGTGSPLHF. The rearrangement uses TRBV4-2 and TRBJ1-6; a weak D match, TRBD1 (6 bases). Germline-derived CDR1 and CDR2 are LGHNA and YNFKEQ. The CDR3 length is 16 residues. V lost 2 bases and J 9 bases, leaving 17 bases between the germline ends.

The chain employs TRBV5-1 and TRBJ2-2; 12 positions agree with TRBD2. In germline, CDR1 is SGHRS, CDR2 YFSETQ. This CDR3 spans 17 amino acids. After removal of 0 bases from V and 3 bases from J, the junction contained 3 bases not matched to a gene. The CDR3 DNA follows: TGCGCCAGCAGCTTGGGCGCTAGCGGGAGGGACACCGGGGAGCTGTTTTTT. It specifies CASSLGASGRDTGELFF.

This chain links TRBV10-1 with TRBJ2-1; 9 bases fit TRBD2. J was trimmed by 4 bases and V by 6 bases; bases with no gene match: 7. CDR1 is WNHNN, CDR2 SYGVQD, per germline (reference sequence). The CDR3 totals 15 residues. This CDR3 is CASSEAGGGYNEQFF. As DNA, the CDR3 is TGCGCCAGCAGCGAAGCGGGGGGTGGTTACAATGAGCAGTTCTTC.

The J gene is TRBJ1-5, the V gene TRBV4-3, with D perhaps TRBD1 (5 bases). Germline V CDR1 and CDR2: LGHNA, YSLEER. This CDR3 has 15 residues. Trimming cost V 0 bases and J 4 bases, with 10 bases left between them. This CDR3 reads CASSQDGQGNQPQHF. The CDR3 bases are TGCGCCAGCAGCCAAGATGGGCAGGGAAATCAGCCCCAGCATTTT.

Here the CDR3 reads CASSFGGLAGGELFF. The CDR3 bases are TGTGCCAGCAGCTTCGGGGGGCTAGCGGGCGGGGAGCTGTTTTTT. V usage is TRBV4-2 and J usage is TRBJ2-2; TRBD2 agrees at 8 bases. Per the germline V gene, CDR1 is LGHNA and CDR2 is YNFKEQ. The CDR3 runs to 15 residues. J lost 7 bases, V lost 5 bases, and 9 bases had no gene match.

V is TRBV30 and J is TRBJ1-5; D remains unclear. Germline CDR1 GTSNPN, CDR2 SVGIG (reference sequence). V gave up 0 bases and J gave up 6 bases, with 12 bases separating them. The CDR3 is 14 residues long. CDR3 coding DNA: TGTGCCTGGAGTGTGGGGAGTCTCGGTCAGCCCCAGCATTTT. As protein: CAWSVGSLGQPQHF.

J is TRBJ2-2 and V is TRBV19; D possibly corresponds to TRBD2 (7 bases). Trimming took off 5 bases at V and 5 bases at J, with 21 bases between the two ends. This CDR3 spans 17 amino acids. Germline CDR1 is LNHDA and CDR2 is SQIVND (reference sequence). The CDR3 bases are TGTGCCAGTAGTTCTAGGATTCGGAGGGGGGGTACCGGGGAGCTGTTTTTT. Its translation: CASSSRIRRGGTGELFF.